Shown below are 14 T cell receptor beta chains from a single sample sequenced in a study of OX40 agonist ivuxolimab in advanced cancers. Method: immunoSEQ multiplex PCR; TCRdb's copy keeps in-frame clones and lacks some. This table holds around 25,000 clones, about 83% found once. The specimen comprised CD4+ or CD8+ T cells sorted from blood, sampled in a trial of the OX40 agonist ivuxolimab. Source of these receptors: an adult with an advanced solid tumor such as melanoma, head and neck, liver or kidney cancer.

For this clone: Other nucleotide sequences in the sample specify the same CDR3. The chain links TRBV19 to TRBJ1-1; D is undetermined. Deletions cut 2 bases from V and 0 bases from J, with 7 bases between. The CDR3 extends over 14 amino acids. Per germline, CDR1 LNHDA and CDR2 SQIVND (reference sequence). Written as DNA, the CDR3 is TGTGCCAGTAGTATAAAGGGCATGAACACTGAAGCTTTCTTT. Encoded protein: CASSIKGMNTEAFF.

The chain is built from TRBV30 and TRBJ2-7, with TRBD1 identical over 9 bases. The germline V gene has CDR1 GTSNPN and CDR2 SVGIG (reference sequence). The CDR3 contains 15 residues. J lost 2 bases, V lost 3 bases, and 8 bases had no gene match. CDR3 sequence reads: CAWRSGGQGTYEQYF. CDR3 in DNA: TGTGCCTGGAGATCCGGGGGACAGGGAACCTACGAGCAGTACTTC.

This clone was found a few times. This chain links TRBV7-9 with TRBJ2-7; 7 nucleotides match TRBD1. The CDR3 is 15 residues long. V was pared by 5 bases and J by 7 bases, with 14 bases of the junction left unmatched. Germline CDR1 reads SEHNR; CDR2 reads FQNEAQ (reference sequence). The CDR3 region is CASSPRQGSSSEQYF. Here the CDR3 DNA reads TGTGCCAGCAGCCCTAGACAGGGCAGCTCGTCTGAGCAGTACTTC.

The rearrangement joins TRBV4-1 to TRBJ2-7; D not resolved. Trimming took off 6 bases at V and 5 bases at J, with 14 bases between the two ends. Germline V CDR1 and CDR2: MGHRA, YSYEKL. The CDR3 is 13 residues long. In nucleotides, the CDR3 is TGCGCCAGCAGTACCCAAGGTAGCAACGAGCAGTACTTC. This sequence encodes CASSTQGSNEQYF.

The rearrangement uses TRBV10-3 and TRBJ1-4, with D perhaps matching TRBD1 (5 bases). This CDR3 has 16 amino acids. The V end was cut by 5 bases, the J end by 5 bases, with 18 bases between. CDR1 is ENHRY and CDR2 is SYGVKD in the germline V gene. Here the CDR3 reads CAISSSGGHLNEKLFF. The CDR3 DNA reads TGTGCCATCAGTTCTAGTGGAGGACACCTCAATGAAAAACTGTTTTTT.

This chain joins TRBV7-9 and TRBJ2-1, with 8 bases matching TRBD2. This CDR3 is built from 15 residues. The V gene end was trimmed by 3 bases and the J gene end by 4 bases; junction bases not matched to a gene: 5. CDR1 and CDR2 from the germline V gene are SEHNR and FQNEAQ (reference sequence). Written as DNA, the CDR3 is TGTGCCAGCAGCTTGGGTAGCGGGGAGTACAATGAGCAGTTCTTC. This codes for CASSLGSGEYNEQFF.

The chain joins TRBV11-1 to TRBJ1-1, with D possibly being TRBD1 (5 bases). Germline loops: CDR1 SGHAT, CDR2 FQDESV (reference sequence). V lost 8 bases and J lost 0, with 16 bases in between. The CDR3 runs 15 residues. The CDR3 reads CASRSSRGVNTEAFF. The CDR3 DNA sequence: TGTGCCAGCCGCAGCTCGAGGGGTGTGAACACTGAAGCTTTCTTT.

This clone was observed a few times. The chain recombines TRBV5-4 with TRBJ2-5, with a tentative D call TRBD2 (5 bases). Trimming took off 4 bases at V and 5 bases at J, with 21 bases between the two ends. The CDR3 is made up of 16 amino acids. Germline V CDR1 and CDR2: SGHNT, YYREEE (reference sequence). The CDR3 region is CASSTTGWGEGETQYF. The CDR3 region has the DNA TGTGCCAGCAGCACTACGGGATGGGGAGAAGGGGAGACCCAGTACTTC.

The V and J genes are TRBV5-1 and TRBJ1-5, with TRBD1 as a possible D gene (5 bases). V lost 1 base and J lost 3, with 14 bases in between. Germline CDR1 SGHRS, CDR2 YFSETQ. The CDR3 has 16 amino acids. This chain's CDR3 is CASSLYPDSSNQPQHF. The CDR3 coding sequence is TGCGCCAGCAGCTTGTACCCCGACAGCTCCAATCAGCCCCAGCATTTT.

The rearrangement joins TRBV2 to TRBJ2-3; TRBD2 matches at 10 bases. This CDR3 spans 15 amino acids. V gave up 2 bases and J gave up 3 bases; unmatched junction bases: 2. Germline assignment: CDR1 SNHLY and CDR2 FYNNEI. CDR3 sequence reads: CASSEWTSGTDTQYF. The CDR3 bases are TGTGCCAGCAGTGAATGGACTAGCGGAACAGATACGCAGTATTTT.

V and J are TRBV5-4 and TRBJ1-4, with D possibly matching TRBD1 (5 bases). Trimming took off 1 base at V and 1 base at J, with 8 bases between the two ends. The CDR3 loop spans 15 amino acids. Looked up from germline, CDR1 is SGHNT and CDR2 is YYREEE (reference sequence). The CDR3 spells CASSLFQGTNEKLFF. The CDR3 region has the DNA TGTGCCAGCAGCTTGTTTCAGGGAACTAATGAAAAACTGTTTTTT.

This chain joins TRBV11-2 and TRBJ2-5; TRBD2 might be the D (6 bases). V was cut by 7 bases and J by 2 bases, with 14 bases left in between. In germline, CDR1 is SGHAT, CDR2 FQNNGV. This CDR3 comprises 14 residues. The CDR3 nucleotides are TGTGCCAGCAAATATGGAGGGGCTCAAGAGACCCAGTACTTC. As protein: CASKYGGAQETQYF. Drawing the rest from reference TRBV11-2 and TRBJ2-5, the complete variable domain is EAGVAQSPRYKIIEKRQSVAFWCNPISGHATLYWYQQILGQGPKLLIQFQNNGVVDDSQLPKDRFSAERLKGVDSTLKIQPAKLEDSAVYLCASKYGGAQETQYFGPGTRLLVL.

The chain joins TRBV15 to TRBJ1-2; D remains ambiguous. Looked up from germline, CDR1 is LNHNV and CDR2 is YYDKDF (reference sequence). V was pared by 1 base and J by 0 bases, with 9 bases between. The CDR3 is 15 residues long. Here the CDR3 DNA reads TGTGCCACCAGCAGAGGGGCAGTTACTAACTATGGCTACACCTTC. This gives the protein CATSRGAVTNYGYTF.

V gene TRBV27 combines with J gene TRBJ2-6; D ambiguous. The germline V gene encodes CDR1 MNHEY and CDR2 SMNVEV (reference sequence). Trimming left V 4 bases short and J 2 bases short, with 6 bases between. This CDR3 contains 14 residues. The CDR3: CASSSEPGANVLTF. The CDR3 bases are TGTGCCAGCAGTTCAGAGCCTGGGGCCAACGTCCTGACTTTC.